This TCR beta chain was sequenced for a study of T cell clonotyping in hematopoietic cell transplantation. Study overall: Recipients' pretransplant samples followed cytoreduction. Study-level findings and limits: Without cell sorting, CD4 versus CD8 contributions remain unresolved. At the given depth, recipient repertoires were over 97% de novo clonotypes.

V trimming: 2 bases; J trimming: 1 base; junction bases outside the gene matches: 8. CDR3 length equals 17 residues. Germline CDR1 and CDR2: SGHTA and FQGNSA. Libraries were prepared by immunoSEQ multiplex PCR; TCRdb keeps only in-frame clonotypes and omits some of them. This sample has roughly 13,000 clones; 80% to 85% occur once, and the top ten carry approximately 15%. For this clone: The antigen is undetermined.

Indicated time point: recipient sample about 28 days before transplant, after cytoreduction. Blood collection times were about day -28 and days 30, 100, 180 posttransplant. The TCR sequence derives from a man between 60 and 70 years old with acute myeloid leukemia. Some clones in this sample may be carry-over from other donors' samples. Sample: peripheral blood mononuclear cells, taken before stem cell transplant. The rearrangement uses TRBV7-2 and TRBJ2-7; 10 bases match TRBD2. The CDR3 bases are TGTGCCAGCAGCTTATCTACTAGCGGGGTAGGGTCCTACGAGCAGTACTTC. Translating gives CASSLSTSGVGSYEQYF. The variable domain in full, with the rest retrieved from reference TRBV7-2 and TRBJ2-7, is GAGVSQSPSNKVTEKGKDVELRCDPISGHTALYWYRQSLGQGLEFLIYFQGNSAPDKSGLPSDRFSAERTGGSVSTLTIQRTQQEDSAVYLCASSLSTSGVGSYEQYFGPGTRLTVT.